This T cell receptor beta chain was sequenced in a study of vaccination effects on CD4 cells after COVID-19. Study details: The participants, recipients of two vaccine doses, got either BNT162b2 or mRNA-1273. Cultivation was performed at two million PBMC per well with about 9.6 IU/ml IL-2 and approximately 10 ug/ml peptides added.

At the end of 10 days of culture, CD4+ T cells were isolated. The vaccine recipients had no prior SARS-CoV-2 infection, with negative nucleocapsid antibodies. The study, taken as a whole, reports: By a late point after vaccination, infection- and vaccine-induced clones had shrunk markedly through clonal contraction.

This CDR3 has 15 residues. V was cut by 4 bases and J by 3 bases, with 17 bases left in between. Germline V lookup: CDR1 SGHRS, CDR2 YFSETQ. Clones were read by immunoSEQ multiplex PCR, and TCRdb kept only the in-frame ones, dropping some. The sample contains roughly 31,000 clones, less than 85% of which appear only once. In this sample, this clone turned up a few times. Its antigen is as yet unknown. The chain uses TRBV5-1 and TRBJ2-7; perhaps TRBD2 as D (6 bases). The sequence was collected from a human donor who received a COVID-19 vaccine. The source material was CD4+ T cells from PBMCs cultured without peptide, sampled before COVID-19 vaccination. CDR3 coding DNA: TGCGCCAGCAGCACGTGGCGCGGGGCCTACTACGAGCAGTACTTC. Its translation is CASSTWRGAYYEQYF.